A selection of T cell receptor beta chains follows, all from one sample in a study of blood T cells in healthy people across ages. TCRdb re-analysed the 5' RACE reads in MiXCR, keeping a single row per CDR3 protein. The repertoire holds around 1.5 million distinct CDR3 sequences, with roughly 30% as singletons. Sequencing was performed on blood. These receptors all come from a woman in her 30s in good health. Each CDR3 is given with its conserved first and last residue. The order of the fields is V gene, clone size, J gene, CDR3 protein. Clone size appears in some rows only: once, few, many, or a class for an expanded clone.

TRBV6-1	.	TRBJ1-5	CASSRLTGTGGNNQPQHF
TRBV7-6	few	TRBJ2-6	CASSLESSPREANVLTF
TRBV7-9	many	TRBJ2-5	CASSLGDRLAETQYF
TRBV15	few	TRBJ2-7	CATSPHPAGEQYF
TRBV2	.	TRBJ2-1	CASSERGALYNEQFF
TRBV27	many	TRBJ2-3	CASSRTSLVNTQYF
TRBV20-1	.	TRBJ2-1	CSASRPGFYNEQFF
TRBV2	few	TRBJ2-5	CASMAGWDTQYF
TRBV18	few	TRBJ2-1	CASSPRQDVFNEQFF
TRBV6-5	few	TRBJ1-2	CANPARVDYGYTF
TRBV18	.	TRBJ1-1	CASSPPASPGTEAFF
TRBV7-3	.	TRBJ1-6	CASSTGQGRALHF
TRBV7-3	.	TRBJ2-1	CASSLIDGSSYNEQFF
TRBV6-6	many	TRBJ2-7	CASSGGGHYYEQYF
TRBV6-1	few	TRBJ1-5	CASRRTSQPQHF
TRBV6-1	.	.	CASSEIGQGNEQYF
TRBV6-2/TRBV6-3	few	TRBJ1-5	CASSFRTQQPQHF
TRBV27	.	TRBJ2-7	CASSLRPGTGYYEQYF
TRBV5-6	few	TRBJ2-3	CASFRGSGTDTQYF
TRBV6-1	.	TRBJ2-2	CASSEPPGGTGELFF
TRBV20-1	.	TRBJ2-3	CSARGLADTDTQYF
TRBV7-8	few	TRBJ2-7	CASSLIPAGGDSYEQYF
TRBV14	.	TRBJ2-1	CASSRSGAGVSNEQFF
TRBV6-1	once	TRBJ1-2	CASNDPGTGVGYGYTF
TRBV4-2	many	TRBJ2-1	CASSQQQGGEQFF
TRBV7-9	.	TRBJ2-3	CASGRAGSTDTQYF
TRBV5-1	few	TRBJ2-1	CASSWQGNDEQFF